The 24 T cell receptor beta chains below come from one sample, sequenced in a study of T-cell reconstitution after alpha-beta-depleted transplantation in children. Unique molecular identifiers were built into the TCRbeta library. TCRdb reanalysed the PCR reads using MiXCR and keeps one entry per CDR3 protein. The sample yields a few hundred thousand distinct CDR3 sequences, over 9% seen once. The sample consisted of PBMCs from the stem cell graft donor, taken from the stem cell graft. These receptor sequences come from a human donor who donated a stem cell graft to a child with acute lymphoblastic leukemia.

V gene TRBV3-1 combines with J gene TRBJ1-1; a weak D match, TRBD1 (5 bases). The germline V gene encodes CDR1 LGHDT and CDR2 YNNKEL (reference sequence). This CDR3 has 15 residues. Trimming removed 3 bases at V and 3 bases at J, with 14 bases between. The CDR3, as DNA: TGTGCCAGCAGCCAGGTTCCGGGGGGGGACACTGAAGCTTTCTTT. This translates into CASSQVPGGDTEAFF.

This sequence joins TRBV15 and TRBJ2-5; tentative D call: TRBD1 (6 bases). This CDR3 contains 16 residues. Trimming cost V 0 bases and J 5 bases, with 16 bases left between them. Germline V gene data show CDR1 as LNHNV and CDR2 as YYDKDF (reference sequence). The CDR3 region has the DNA TGTGCCACCAGCAGAGATCCGCAGGGGAAAGCGGAGACCCAGTACTTC. This sequence encodes CATSRDPQGKAETQYF. The full variable domain, completed using reference TRBV15 and TRBJ2-5, is DAMVIQNPRYQVTQFGKPVTLSCSQTLNHNVMYWYQQKSSQAPKLLFHYYDKDFNNEADTPDNFQSRRPNTSFCFLDIRSPGLGDTAMYLCATSRDPQGKAETQYFGPGTRLLVL.

The chain couples TRBV5-1 to TRBJ1-2; 8 bases align to TRBD1. Trimming at V came to 1 base and at J to 6 bases, leaving 5 bases not matched to a gene. Germline assignment: CDR1 SGHRS and CDR2 YFSETQ. This CDR3 contains 14 residues. The CDR3 here is CASSLLAGGDGYTF. The CDR3, as DNA: TGCGCCAGCAGCTTGTTGGCAGGGGGCGATGGCTACACCTTC.

In this sample, this clonotype turned up a few times. The chain uses TRBV5-1 and TRBJ1-3; D is unclear. V lost 0 bases to trimming and J lost 0 bases, with 10 bases between them. The length of the CDR3 is 16 residues. The germline V gene has CDR1 SGHRS and CDR2 YFSETQ. The CDR3 DNA reads TGCGCCAGCAGCTTGGGGGTCGTCGGCTCTGGAAACACCATATATTTT. It specifies CASSLGVVGSGNTIYF. Looking up the rest from reference TRBV5-1 and TRBJ1-3 gives the full variable domain: KAGVTQTPRYLIKTRGQQVTLSCSPISGHRSVSWYQQTPGQGLQFLFEYFSETQRNKGNFPGRFSGRQFSNSRSEMNVSTLELGDSALYLCASSLGVVGSGNTIYFGEGSWLTVV.

This rearrangement joins TRBV11-2 to TRBJ2-5; D might be TRBD2 (7 bases). The CDR3 covers 16 residues. V lost 2 bases, J lost 5 bases, and 18 bases lay in between. CDR1 SGHAT and CDR2 FQNNGV come from the germline V gene. The CDR3 DNA is TGTGCCAGCAGCTTATTTGGAGGGTCGGGGGGCGAGACCCAGTACTTC. It yields the protein CASSLFGGSGGETQYF. The entire variable domain, with the rest obtained from reference TRBV11-2 and TRBJ2-5, is as follows: EAGVAQSPRYKIIEKRQSVAFWCNPISGHATLYWYQQILGQGPKLLIQFQNNGVVDDSQLPKDRFSAERLKGVDSTLKIQPAKLEDSAVYLCASSLFGGSGGETQYFGPGTRLLVL.

This clonotype was recorded many times. The chain has TRBV4-1 and TRBJ1-1; D not resolved. Germline V gene data show CDR1 as MGHRA and CDR2 as YSYEKL. Trimming cost V 4 bases and J 0 bases, with 12 bases left between them. This CDR3 contains 15 residues. This CDR3 is CASSPLVSVNTEAFF. The CDR3 nucleotides read TGCGCCAGCAGCCCGCTCGTGTCGGTGAACACTGAAGCTTTCTTT.

This clonotype was detected many times. The chain is built from TRBV28 and TRBJ2-3; TRBD1 matches 7 bases. Losses at the gene ends were 6 bases for V and 5 bases for J; bases not matched to a gene: 14. The CDR3 runs 16 residues. Germline CDR1 is MDHEN and CDR2 is SYDVKM. CDR3 DNA sequence: TGTGCCAGCAGCTCGCCGACGACAGGGTACCTAGATACGCAGTATTTT. It encodes CASSSPTTGYLDTQYF.

There are a few counts of this clonotype. This chain joins TRBV3-1 and TRBJ2-3, with D perhaps matching TRBD2 (6 bases). The CDR3 is 17 amino acids. Germline V gene sequence: CDR1 LGHDT, CDR2 YNNKEL (reference sequence). V was cut by 2 bases and J by 3 bases, with 18 bases left in between. The CDR3 region has the DNA TGTGCCAGCAGCCAATGTATAGACGGACTAAAGACAGATACGCAGTATTTT. It translates to CASSQCIDGLKTDTQYF.

Ten or more counts support this clonotype. The V call is TRBV12-3 or TRBV12-4, the J call TRBJ1-1; 8 bases fit TRBD1. With V trimmed by 3 bases and J by 1 base, 1 base remained unmatched. CDR3 size: 14 residues. CDR3 nucleotide sequence: TGTGCCAGCAGTTTCGGACAGGGGAACACTGAAGCTTTCTTT. Translating it yields CASSFGQGNTEAFF.

Worth noting for this clonotype: Given the absence of the conserved phenylalanine or tryptophan at the CDR3 end, a read error is likely. CDR3 nucleotide sequence: TGTGCCAGCAGTTTGTCAGGGGGGTACGAAAAACTGTTTTTG. Its protein product is CASSLSGGYEKLFL. This chain links TRBV12-3 or TRBV12-4 with TRBJ1-4; 7 nucleotides match TRBD1. J lost 8 bases, V lost 3 bases, and 6 bases had no gene match. This CDR3 has 14 amino acids.

This clonotype showed up just a few times. The CDR3 nucleotides are TGCAGTGCTAGCTCCCTAGCGGGAGTGAGGACAGATACGCAGTATTTT. Protein product: CSASSLAGVRTDTQYF. V and J are TRBV20-1 and TRBJ2-3; 10 bases line up with TRBD2. The CDR3 spans 16 residues. Germline loops: CDR1 DFQATT, CDR2 SNEGSKA (reference sequence). Trimming cost V 3 bases and J 3 bases; bases outside gene matches: 9.

A note on this clonotype: A read error is likely, as this CDR3 ends without the conserved phenylalanine or tryptophan. The chain links TRBV27 to TRBJ2-2; 11 nucleotides line up with TRBD1. Unmatched junction bases numbered 5, after V lost 4 bases and J lost 4 bases. Looked up from germline, CDR1 is MNHEY and CDR2 is SMNVEV (reference sequence). This CDR3 is 16 amino acids long. CDR3 loop: CASSSDRGRVTGELFI. Here the CDR3 DNA reads TGTGCCAGCAGTTCGGACAGGGGGCGAGTCACCGGGGAGCTGTTTATT.

The chain carries TRBV20-1 and TRBJ1-4; unclear D gene. Trimming removed 2 bases from V and 0 bases from J, with 13 bases in between. Germline V gives CDR1 DFQATT, CDR2 SNEGSKA (reference sequence). The length of the CDR3 is 16 residues. The CDR3 loop is CSARREFEATNEKLFF. In DNA, the CDR3 is TGCAGTGCTAGAAGGGAATTTGAGGCAACTAATGAAAAACTGTTTTTT.

This clonotype was detected many times. The V gene is TRBV7-2, the J gene TRBJ2-3; D might be TRBD2 (5 bases). The CDR3 has 14 amino acids. The V and J ends lost 2 bases and 0 bases respectively, with 6 bases between them. Germline V gene lookup returns CDR1 SGHTA and CDR2 FQGNSA. In DNA form, the CDR3 reads TGTGCCAGCAGCTTAACTAGGAGCACAGATACGCAGTATTTT. Its protein product is CASSLTRSTDTQYF.

This clonotype was seen more than once but under ten times. This rearrangement joins TRBV20-1 to TRBJ2-1; no firm D call. The V and J ends lost 5 bases and 0 bases respectively, with 17 bases between them. The CDR3 sequence is 16 residues long. Germline V gives CDR1 DFQATT, CDR2 SNEGSKA (reference sequence). In DNA form, the CDR3 reads TGCAGTGCTTCTCAGATCCTCCTGAACTCCTACAATGAGCAGTTCTTC. This encodes CSASQILLNSYNEQFF.

This chain connects TRBV7-9 to TRBJ2-5; the D is unclear. V gave up 4 bases and J gave up 2 bases, with 20 bases separating them. The CDR3 loop spans 17 amino acids. The germline V gene has CDR1 SEHNR and CDR2 FQNEAQ (reference sequence). This chain's CDR3 is CASSSLAGVVGQETQYF. CDR3 DNA sequence: TGTGCCAGCAGCTCCTTGGCTGGGGTTGTGGGACAAGAGACCCAGTACTTC.

The CDR3 loop is CASSLSTGARQETQYF. The CDR3 DNA reads as TGCGCCAGCAGCTTGTCTACGGGGGCTAGGCAAGAGACCCAGTACTTC. The rearrangement links TRBV5-1 to TRBJ2-5, with D possibly called TRBD1 or TRBD2 (6 bases each). Trimming shortened V by 1 base and J by 2 bases, and 15 bases separated the two germline ends. Germline V CDR1 and CDR2: SGHRS, YFSETQ. The CDR3 sequence is 16 residues long.

This clonotype was seen more than once but under ten times. J is TRBJ2-7 and V is TRBV27, with D perhaps matching TRBD1 or TRBD2 (6 bases each). This CDR3 is 16 amino acids long. Germline values: CDR1 MNHEY, CDR2 SMNVEV (reference sequence). V lost 6 bases to trimming and J lost 2 bases, with 20 bases between them. The CDR3 region has the DNA TGTGCCAGCAGCCCCTCGGGGGCAGGGAGCCCCTACGAGCAGTACTTC. It yields the protein CASSPSGAGSPYEQYF.

The chain is built from TRBV27 and TRBJ2-1; no firm D call. The CDR3 extends over 14 amino acids. Between the trimmed V and J ends, which lost 5 bases and 4 bases, there was a span of 12 bases. Germline CDR1 MNHEY, CDR2 SMNVEV (reference sequence). The CDR3 protein is CASSPSDHYNEQFF. The CDR3 coding sequence is TGTGCCAGCAGTCCATCCGACCATTACAATGAGCAGTTCTTC.

This chain joins TRBV29-1 and TRBJ1-5, with 7 bases that match TRBD1. The CDR3 spans 13 residues. The germline V gene has CDR1 SQVTM and CDR2 ANQGSEA. V shed 6 bases and J 7 bases; nucleotides not matched to a gene: 9. CDR3 region: CSVRQGSSQPQHF. As DNA, the CDR3 is TGCAGCGTACGACAGGGTAGCTCACAGCCCCAGCATTTT.

The chain combines TRBV10-3 with TRBJ2-5; the D is unclear. Per the germline V gene, CDR1 is ENHRY and CDR2 is SYGVKD. CDR3 size: 14 residues. V lost 0 bases and J lost 6, with 11 bases in between. CDR3 nucleotides: TGTGCCATCAGTGAGTCCGAATTGTCAAAGACCCAGTACTTC. This sequence encodes CAISESELSKTQYF.

CDR3 DNA sequence: TGCAGCGTTCTCCCCGGGCGGGTGGGCACTGAAGCTTTCTTT. Encoded protein: CSVLPGRVGTEAFF. The rearrangement links TRBV29-1 to TRBJ1-1, with unresolved D. The germline V gene encodes CDR1 SQVTM and CDR2 ANQGSEA. V dropped 5 bases and J dropped 4 bases, with 17 bases sitting between them. The CDR3 spans 14 residues.

This clonotype was seen at least ten times. This rearrangement joins TRBV12-3 or TRBV12-4 to TRBJ1-2; TRBD1 aligns across 10 bases. V lost 2 bases, J lost 7 bases, and 4 bases stayed unmatched. The CDR3 runs to 14 residues. CDR3 DNA: TGTGCCAGCAGTTTAATCGGGACAGGGGTTGGCTACACCTTC. It translates to CASSLIGTGVGYTF.

Ten or more counts support this clonotype. J is TRBJ2-4 and V is TRBV15, with TRBD2 matching over 11 bases. V gave up 1 base and J gave up 16 bases; unmatched junction bases: 6. This CDR3 spans 13 amino acids. Germline CDR1 reads LNHNV; CDR2 reads YYDKDF (reference sequence). As DNA, the CDR3 is TGTGCCACCAGCAGAGTTGTTAGCGGGAGGGCCTACTTC. This codes for CATSRVVSGRAYF.